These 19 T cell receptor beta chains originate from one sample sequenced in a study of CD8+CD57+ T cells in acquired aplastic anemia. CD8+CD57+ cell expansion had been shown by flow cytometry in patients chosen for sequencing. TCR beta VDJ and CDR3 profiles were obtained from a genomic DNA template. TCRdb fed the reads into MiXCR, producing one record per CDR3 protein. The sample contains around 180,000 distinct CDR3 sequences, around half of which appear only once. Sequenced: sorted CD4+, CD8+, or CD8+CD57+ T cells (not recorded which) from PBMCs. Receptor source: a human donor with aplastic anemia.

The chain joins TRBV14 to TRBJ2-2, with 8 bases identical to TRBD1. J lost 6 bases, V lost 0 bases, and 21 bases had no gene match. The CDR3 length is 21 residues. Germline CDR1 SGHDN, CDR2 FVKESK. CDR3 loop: CASSQEIWRVLDRDNAGELFF. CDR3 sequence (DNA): TGTGCCAGCAGCCAAGAAATATGGCGTGTACTGGACAGGGATAACGCCGGGGAGCTGTTTTTT.

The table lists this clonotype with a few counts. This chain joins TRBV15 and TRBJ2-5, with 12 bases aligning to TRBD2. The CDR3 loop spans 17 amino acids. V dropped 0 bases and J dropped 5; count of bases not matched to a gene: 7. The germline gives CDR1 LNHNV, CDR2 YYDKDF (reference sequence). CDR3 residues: CATSRDRGLAGLETQYF. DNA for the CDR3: TGTGCCACCAGCAGAGACCGGGGACTAGCGGGTCTTGAGACCCAGTACTTC.

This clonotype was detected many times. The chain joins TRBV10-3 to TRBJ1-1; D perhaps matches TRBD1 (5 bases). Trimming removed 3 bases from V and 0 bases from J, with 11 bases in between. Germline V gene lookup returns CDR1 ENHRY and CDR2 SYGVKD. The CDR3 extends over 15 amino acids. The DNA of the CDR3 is TGTGCCATCAGTGAAACCGGGACGGTGAACACTGAAGCTTTCTTT. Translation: CAISETGTVNTEAFF.

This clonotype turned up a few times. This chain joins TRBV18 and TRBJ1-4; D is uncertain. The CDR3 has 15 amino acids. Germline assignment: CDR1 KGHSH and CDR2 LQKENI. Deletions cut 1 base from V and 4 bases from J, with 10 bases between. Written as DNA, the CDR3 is TGTGCCAGCTCACCACTGGCTCAGAGTAATGAAAAACTGTTTTTT. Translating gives CASSPLAQSNEKLFF.

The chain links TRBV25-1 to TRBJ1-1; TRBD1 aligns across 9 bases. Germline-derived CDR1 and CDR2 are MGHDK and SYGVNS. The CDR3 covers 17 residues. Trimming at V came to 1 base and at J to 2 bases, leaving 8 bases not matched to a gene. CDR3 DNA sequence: TGTGCCAGCAGTGAATCTAGGACAGGGGTTGGTAACACTGAAGCTTTCTTT. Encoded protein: CASSESRTGVGNTEAFF.

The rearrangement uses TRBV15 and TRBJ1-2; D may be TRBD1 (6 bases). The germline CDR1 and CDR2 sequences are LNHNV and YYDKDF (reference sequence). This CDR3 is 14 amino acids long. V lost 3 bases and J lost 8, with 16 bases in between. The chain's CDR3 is CATSSFAGASGYTF. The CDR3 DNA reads TGTGCCACCAGCAGCTTTGCAGGGGCTAGCGGCTACACCTTC.

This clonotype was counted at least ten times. The CDR3 loop reads CASSLSGGRGFDEQFF. The CDR3 bases are TGTGCCAGCAGTTTGTCCGGAGGGAGGGGGTTCGATGAGCAGTTCTTC. This sequence joins TRBV12-3 or TRBV12-4 and TRBJ2-1; D might be TRBD2 (7 bases). The V and J ends lost 3 bases and 8 bases respectively, with 20 bases between them. CDR3 size: 16 residues.

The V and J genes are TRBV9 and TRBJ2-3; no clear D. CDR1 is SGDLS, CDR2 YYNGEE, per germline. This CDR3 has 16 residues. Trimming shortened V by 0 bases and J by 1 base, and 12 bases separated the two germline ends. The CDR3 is CASSVDQGQGTDTQYF. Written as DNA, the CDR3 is TGTGCCAGCAGCGTAGACCAAGGTCAGGGCACAGATACGCAGTATTTT. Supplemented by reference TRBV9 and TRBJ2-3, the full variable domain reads DSGVTQTPKHLITATGQRVTLRCSPRSGDLSVYWYQQSLDQGLQFLIQYYNGEERAKGNILERFSAQQFPDLHSELNLSSLELGDSALYFCASSVDQGQGTDTQYFGPGTRLTVL.

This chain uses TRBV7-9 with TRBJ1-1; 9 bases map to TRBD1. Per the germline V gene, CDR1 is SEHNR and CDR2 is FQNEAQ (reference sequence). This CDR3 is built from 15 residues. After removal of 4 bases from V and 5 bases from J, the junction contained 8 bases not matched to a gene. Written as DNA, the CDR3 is TGTGCCAGCAGCTCCTCCGGGACAGGGAGAACTGAAGCTTTCTTT. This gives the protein CASSSSGTGRTEAFF.

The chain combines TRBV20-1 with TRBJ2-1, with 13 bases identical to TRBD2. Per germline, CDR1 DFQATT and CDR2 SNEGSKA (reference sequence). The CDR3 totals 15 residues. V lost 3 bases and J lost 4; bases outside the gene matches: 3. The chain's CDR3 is CSASTGLAGYNEQFF. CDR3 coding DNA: TGCAGTGCTAGTACGGGACTAGCGGGATACAATGAGCAGTTCTTC.

The CDR3 DNA sequence: TGTGCCAGCAGTGAAGCCAGGTCTTCCTACGAGCATTTT. Translated: CASSEARSSYEHF. The chain employs TRBV2 and TRBJ1-5; unclear D gene. The CDR3 covers 13 residues. The V end was cut by 0 bases, the J end by 14 bases, with 14 bases between. Germline values: CDR1 SNHLY, CDR2 FYNNEI.

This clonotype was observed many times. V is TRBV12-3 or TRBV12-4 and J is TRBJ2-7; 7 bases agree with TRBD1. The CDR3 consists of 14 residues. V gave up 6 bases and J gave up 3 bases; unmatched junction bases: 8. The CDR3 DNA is TGTGCCAGCAGCGGCCAGGGACAGTACTACGAGCAGTACTTC. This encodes CASSGQGQYYEQYF.

CDR3 loop: CASSFWTSGIRNEQFF. The CDR3 nucleotides read TGTGCCAGCAGCTTCTGGACTAGCGGGATTCGAAATGAGCAGTTCTTC. The V call is TRBV11-2, the J call TRBJ2-1, with 12 bases lining up with TRBD2. Germline CDR1 reads SGHAT; CDR2 reads FQNNGV. Unmatched junction bases numbered 7, after V lost 3 bases and J lost 7 bases. The CDR3 runs to 16 residues.

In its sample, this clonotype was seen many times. The CDR3 protein is CASSQRPIAGRSYNEQFF. CDR3 sequence (DNA): TGTGCCAGCAGCCAGCGGCCTATAGCGGGAAGGTCCTACAATGAGCAGTTCTTC. The chain couples TRBV14 to TRBJ2-1; 8 bases agree with TRBD2. Germline V lookup: CDR1 SGHDN, CDR2 FVKESK. CDR3 length equals 18 residues. V trimming: 3 bases; J trimming: 1 base; junction bases outside the gene matches: 11.

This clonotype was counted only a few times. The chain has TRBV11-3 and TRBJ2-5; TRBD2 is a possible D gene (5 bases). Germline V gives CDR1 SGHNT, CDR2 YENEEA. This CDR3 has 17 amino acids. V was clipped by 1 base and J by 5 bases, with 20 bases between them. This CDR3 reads CASSLAVGQTRGETQYF. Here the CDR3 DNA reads TGTGCCAGCAGCTTAGCTGTCGGGCAGACCCGCGGGGAGACCCAGTACTTC.

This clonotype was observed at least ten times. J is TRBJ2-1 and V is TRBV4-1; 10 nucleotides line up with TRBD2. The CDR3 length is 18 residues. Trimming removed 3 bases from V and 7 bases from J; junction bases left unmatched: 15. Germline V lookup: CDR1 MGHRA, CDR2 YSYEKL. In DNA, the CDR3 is TGCGCCAGCAGCCATCTCGACCTGGGACTAGCGAAGGGAAATGAGCAGTTCTTC. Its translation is CASSHLDLGLAKGNEQFF.

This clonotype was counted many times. CDR3 protein: CASSSGAKTRTDTQYF. DNA for the CDR3: TGTGCCAGCAGCTCAGGGGCTAAGACCCGTACAGATACGCAGTATTTT. The rearrangement joins TRBV5-4 to TRBJ2-3; D is possibly TRBD1 (6 bases). This CDR3 has 16 amino acids. Germline values: CDR1 SGHNT, CDR2 YYREEE (reference sequence). V was cut by 3 bases and J by 3 bases, with 17 bases left in between.

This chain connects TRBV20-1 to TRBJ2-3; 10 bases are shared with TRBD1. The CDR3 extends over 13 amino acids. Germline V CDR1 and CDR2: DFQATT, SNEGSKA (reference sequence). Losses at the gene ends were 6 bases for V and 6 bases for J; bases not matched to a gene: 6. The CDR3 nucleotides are TGCAGTGCGCCGGGACAGGGGATGGATACGCAGTATTTT. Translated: CSAPGQGMDTQYF.

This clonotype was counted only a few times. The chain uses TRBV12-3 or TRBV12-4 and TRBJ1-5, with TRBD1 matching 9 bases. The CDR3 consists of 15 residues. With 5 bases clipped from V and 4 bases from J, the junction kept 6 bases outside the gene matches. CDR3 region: CASSRTGVSNQPQHF. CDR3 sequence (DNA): TGTGCCAGCAGTCGGACAGGGGTTTCGAATCAGCCCCAGCATTTT.